This TCR beta chain derives from a study of technical replicates of blood from four donors. Only in-frame clones appear in the TCRdb table, and some are missing; sequencing was by immunoSEQ multiplex PCR. The sample yields 75,000 to 90,000 clones, about nine tenths seen once. The TCR comes from a human donor in good health. Sample: T cells isolated from PBMCs.

The CDR3 DNA sequence: TGCAGCGTTGAGGTGACTTCCCGCTCCTACGAGCAGTACTTC. This gives the protein CSVEVTSRSYEQYF. The chain uses TRBV29-1 and TRBJ2-7, with unresolved D. The germline V and J ends were trimmed by 3 bases and 0 bases, with 12 bases remaining between them. The CDR3 is 14 residues long. The germline gives CDR1 SQVTM, CDR2 ANQGSEA.